This TCR beta chain was identified during a study of control samples from healthy donors and cancer patients. The CDR3 totals 13 residues. CDR1 MNHEY and CDR2 SVGAGI come from the germline V gene. Between the trimmed V and J ends, which lost 8 bases and 2 bases, there was a span of 11 bases. This table comes from immunoSEQ multiplex PCR, and its TCRdb copy is limited to in-frame clones, with some not included. The table has fewer than 300,000 clones, around 80% seen once; the top ten hold 13%. Sequences were obtained from PBMCs. The origin of this receptor is a woman aged 55 to 70 with lung cancer. The chain combines TRBV6-5 with TRBJ2-3, with D maybe TRBD1 (6 bases). CDR3 region: CASGRTATDTQYF. The CDR3 DNA sequence: TGTGCCAGCGGGCGGACAGCCACAGATACGCAGTATTTT.